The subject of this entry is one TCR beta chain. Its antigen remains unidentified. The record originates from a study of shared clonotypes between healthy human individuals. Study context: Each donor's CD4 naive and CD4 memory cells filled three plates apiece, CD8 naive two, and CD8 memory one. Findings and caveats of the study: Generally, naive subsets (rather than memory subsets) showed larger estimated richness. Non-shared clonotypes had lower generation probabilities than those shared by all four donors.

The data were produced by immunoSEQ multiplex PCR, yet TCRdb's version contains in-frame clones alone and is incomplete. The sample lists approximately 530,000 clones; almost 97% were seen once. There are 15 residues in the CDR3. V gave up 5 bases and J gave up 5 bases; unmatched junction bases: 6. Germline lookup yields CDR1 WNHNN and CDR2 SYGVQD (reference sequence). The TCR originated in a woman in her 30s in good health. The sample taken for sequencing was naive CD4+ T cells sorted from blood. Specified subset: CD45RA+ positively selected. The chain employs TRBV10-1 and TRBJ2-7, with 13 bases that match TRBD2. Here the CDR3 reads CASSSGLAGVNEQYF. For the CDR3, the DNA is TGCGCCAGCAGTTCCGGACTAGCGGGAGTAAACGAGCAGTACTTC.